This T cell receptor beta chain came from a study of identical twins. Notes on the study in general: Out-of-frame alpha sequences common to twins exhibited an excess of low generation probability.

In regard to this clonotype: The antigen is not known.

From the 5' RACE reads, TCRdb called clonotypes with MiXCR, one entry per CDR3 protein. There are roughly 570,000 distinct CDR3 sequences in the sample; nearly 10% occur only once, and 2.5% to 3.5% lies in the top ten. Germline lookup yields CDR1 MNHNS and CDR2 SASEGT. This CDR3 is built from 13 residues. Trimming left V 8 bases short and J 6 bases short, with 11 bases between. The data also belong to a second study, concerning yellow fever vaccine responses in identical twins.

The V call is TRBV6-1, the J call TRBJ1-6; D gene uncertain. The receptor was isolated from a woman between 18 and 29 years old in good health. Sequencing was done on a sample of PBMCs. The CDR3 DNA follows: TGTGCCAGCCTAGACTTTATTAATTCACCCCTCCACTTT. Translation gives CASLDFINSPLHF.